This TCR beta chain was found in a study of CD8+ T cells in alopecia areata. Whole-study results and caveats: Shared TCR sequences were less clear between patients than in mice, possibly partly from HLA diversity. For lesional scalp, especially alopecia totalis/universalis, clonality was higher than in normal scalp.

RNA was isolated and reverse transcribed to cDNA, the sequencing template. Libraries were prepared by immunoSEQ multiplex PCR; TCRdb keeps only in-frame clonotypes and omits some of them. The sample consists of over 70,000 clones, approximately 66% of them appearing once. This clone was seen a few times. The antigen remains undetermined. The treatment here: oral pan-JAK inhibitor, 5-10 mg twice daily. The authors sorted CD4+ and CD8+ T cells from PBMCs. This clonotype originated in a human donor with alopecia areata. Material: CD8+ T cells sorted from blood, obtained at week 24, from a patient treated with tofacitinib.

The CDR3 here is CASSLARNTEAFF. The DNA for the CDR3 is TGTGCCAGCAGCTTAGCCAGGAACACTGAAGCTTTCTTT. The chain employs TRBV7-2 and TRBJ1-1; D gene ambiguous. The CDR3 spans 13 residues. Looked up from germline, CDR1 is SGHTA and CDR2 is FQGNSA. V dropped 0 bases and J dropped 1 base, with 3 bases sitting between them. The entire variable domain, with the rest obtained from reference TRBV7-2 and TRBJ1-1, is as follows: GAGVSQSPSNKVTEKGKDVELRCDPISGHTALYWYRQSLGQGLEFLIYFQGNSAPDKSGLPSDRFSAERTGGSVSTLTIQRTQQEDSAVYLCASSLARNTEAFFGQGTRLTVV.